One and the same sample provided the 19 T cell receptor beta chains below, sequenced in a study of human T cells and chemical hapten exposure. Noted time point: pre-sensitization, week 0. Treatment indicated: therapeutic diphenylcyclopropenone sensitization with weekly scalp DPC. One entry per CDR3 protein, called by TCRdb with MiXCR from the RACE reads. This table holds a few hundred thousand distinct CDR3 sequences, around 5% found once. This specimen was whole blood, taken in connection with sensitization to the hapten diphenylcyclopropenone (DPC). The receptors were sampled from a woman aged 18-29 years with alopecia areata. Some clones in this sample may be carry-over from other donors' samples.

This clonotype was observed a few times. In nucleotides, the CDR3 is TGTGCCAGCAGCCAAGAAGGAGGGGAGAGAGCCAAAAACATTCAGTACTTC. Its translation: CASSQEGGERAKNIQYF. The chain combines TRBV4-2 with TRBJ2-4; D perhaps matches TRBD2 (6 bases). The CDR3 is 17 amino acids. The germline V gene has CDR1 LGHNA and CDR2 YNFKEQ. Between the trimmed V and J ends, which lost 0 bases and 0 bases, there was a span of 12 bases.

The V and J genes are TRBV4-2 and TRBJ2-5, with 10 bases fitting TRBD2. Losses at the gene ends were 1 base for V and 2 bases for J; bases not matched to a gene: 7. This CDR3 spans 17 amino acids. Germline V gene data show CDR1 as LGHNA and CDR2 as YNFKEQ. CDR3 nucleotides: TGTGCCAGCAGCCAAGGAAGCGGGGGGGCGCGTCAAGAGACCCAGTACTTC. This gives the protein CASSQGSGGARQETQYF.

This clonotype was seen many times. V and J are TRBV20-1 and TRBJ2-5, with a weak D call TRBD2 (6 bases). V dropped 5 bases and J dropped 1 base, with 14 bases sitting between them. Germline V gene lookup returns CDR1 DFQATT and CDR2 SNEGSKA (reference sequence). The CDR3 runs 14 residues. This chain's CDR3 is CSAQIAALQETQYF. The CDR3 DNA sequence: TGCAGTGCTCAGATAGCGGCCCTCCAAGAGACCCAGTACTTC.

This clonotype occurred a few times. This sequence joins TRBV24-1 and TRBJ1-5; D not certain. There are 14 residues in the CDR3. The V gene's germline CDR1 is KGHDR and CDR2 SFDVKD. Trimming stripped 0 bases from V and 4 bases from J, with 6 bases between. CDR3 DNA sequence: TGTGCCACCAGTGATTTGATCGAGAATCAGCCCCAGCATTTT. Its translation is CATSDLIENQPQHF.

This clonotype was found a few times. This chain links TRBV7-2 with TRBJ1-6; D may be TRBD1 (5 bases). Trimming left V 2 bases short and J 7 bases short, with 12 bases between. CDR3 size: 15 residues. Per the germline V gene, CDR1 is SGHTA and CDR2 is FQGNSA. CDR3 in DNA: TGTGCCAGCAGCTTAATCTTGGGGGAAAATTCACCCCTCCACTTT. Translation gives CASSLILGENSPLHF. The full variable domain, completed using reference TRBV7-2 and TRBJ1-6, is GAGVSQSPSNKVTEKGKDVELRCDPISGHTALYWYRQSLGQGLEFLIYFQGNSAPDKSGLPSDRFSAERTGGSVSTLTIQRTQQEDSAVYLCASSLILGENSPLHFGNGTRLTVT.

The J gene is TRBJ1-1, the V gene TRBV7-9; a weak D match, TRBD1 (5 bases). The CDR3 extends over 13 amino acids. Germline CDR1 reads SEHNR; CDR2 reads FQNEAQ (reference sequence). Trimming pared 5 bases from V and 8 bases from J, leaving 15 bases between. CDR3 in amino acids: CASSRMQGQEAFF. The CDR3 coding sequence is TGTGCCAGCAGCCGGATGCAGGGTCAGGAAGCTTTCTTT.

This clonotype was recorded once. This may be a read error, as it is one base from a much larger clone. This chain links TRBV5-6 with TRBJ2-6, with a possible D match to TRBD1 (5 bases). The CDR3 length is 13 residues. V gave up 5 bases and J gave up 11 bases, with 14 bases separating them. Germline V gene sequence: CDR1 SGHDT, CDR2 YYEEEE. The CDR3 DNA follows: TGTGCCAGCAGATACACAGGAAACTACGTCCTGACTTTC. Amino acids: CASRYTGNYVLTF. Based on the CDR3 plus reference TRBV5-6 and TRBJ2-6, the full variable domain is DAGVTQSPTHLIKTRGQQVTLRCSPKSGHDTVSWYQQALGQGPQFIFQYYEEEERQRGNFPDRFSGHQFPNYSSELNVNALLLGDSALYLCASRYTGNYVLTFGAGSRLTVL.

This clonotype was detected ten times or more. The V gene is TRBV29-1, the J gene TRBJ2-7; D uncertain. The CDR3 loop spans 12 amino acids. Germline CDR1 and CDR2: SQVTM and ANQGSEA. The germline V and J ends were trimmed by 7 bases and 2 bases, with 12 bases remaining between them. CDR3 loop: CSGRWGPYEQYF. The CDR3 DNA sequence: TGCAGCGGCCGGTGGGGTCCCTACGAGCAGTACTTC.

There are many counts of this clonotype. The chain has TRBV2 and TRBJ1-1; D remains ambiguous. Germline loops: CDR1 SNHLY, CDR2 FYNNEI. The CDR3 is 14 amino acids. V lost 10 bases and J 0 bases, leaving 15 bases between the germline ends. As DNA, the CDR3 is TGTGCCACCTTTGGGGTCTCCTTGAACACTGAAGCTTTCTTT. Translation: CATFGVSLNTEAFF.

This clonotype was seen repeatedly, ten times or more. The chain's CDR3 is CASSLNWGPYNEQFF. CDR3 in DNA: TGTGCCAGCAGCTTGAATTGGGGTCCCTACAATGAGCAGTTCTTC. The chain joins TRBV5-4 to TRBJ2-1; D is unclear. The CDR3 covers 15 residues. Germline values: CDR1 SGHNT, CDR2 YYREEE (reference sequence). V gave up 1 base and J gave up 2 bases, with 10 bases separating them.

The table lists this clonotype with many counts. The chain employs TRBV6-6 and TRBJ2-6, with 9 positions matching TRBD1. Per germline, CDR1 MNHNY and CDR2 SVGAGI (reference sequence). Germline trimming cut 11 bases from V and 0 bases from J; bases unmatched to any gene: 8. The CDR3 consists of 16 residues. Here the CDR3 reads CAARDRVHSGANVLTF. DNA for the CDR3: TGTGCCGCTCGGGACAGGGTCCACTCTGGGGCCAACGTCCTGACTTTC.

This clonotype was observed many times. V gene TRBV28 combines with J gene TRBJ2-7; 10 bases are a match to TRBD1. This CDR3 is built from 16 residues. Germline V gene data show CDR1 as MDHEN and CDR2 as SYDVKM. V lost 2 bases, J lost 2 bases, and 6 bases stayed unmatched. CDR3 DNA sequence: TGTGCCAGCAGTTTAGGACCGGGACAGGGGACCTACGAGCAGTACTTC. The encoded protein is CASSLGPGQGTYEQYF. The full variable domain, with the rest looked up from reference TRBV28 and TRBJ2-7, is DVKVTQSSRYLVKRTGEKVFLECVQDMDHENMFWYRQDPGLGLRLIYFSYDVKMKEKGDIPEGYSVSREKKERFSLILESASTNQTSMYLCASSLGPGQGTYEQYFGPGTRLTVT.

On this clonotype: A clone one base away is much larger, so this may be a read error. This chain connects TRBV4-1 to TRBJ2-7; perhaps TRBD1 as D (6 bases). The CDR3 loop spans 14 amino acids. In germline, CDR1 is MGHRA, CDR2 YSYEKL. The CDR3 reads CASSQATGTYEQHF. In nucleotides, the CDR3 is TGCGCCAGCAGCCAGGCGACAGGAACCTACGAGCAGCACTTC.

The chain is built from TRBV19 and TRBJ1-6; D gene unclear. The V end lost 0 bases, the J end lost 6 bases, and 6 bases lay between the germline ends. This CDR3 has 14 residues. From germline, CDR1 is LNHDA and CDR2 SQIVND (reference sequence). CDR3 in DNA: TGTGCCAGTAGTATAGACGGTGTTAATTCACCCCTCCACTTT. Protein sequence: CASSIDGVNSPLHF.

This chain uses TRBV29-1 with TRBJ2-1; a weak D match, TRBD2 (6 bases). The CDR3 is 15 amino acids. V lost 3 bases to trimming and J lost 12 bases, with 24 bases between them. Per germline, CDR1 SQVTM and CDR2 ANQGSEA. The CDR3 loop reads CSVEAQTRLGVGQFF. The CDR3 DNA reads as TGCAGCGTTGAGGCGCAGACTAGACTAGGGGTCGGGCAGTTCTTC.

Only a few counts were recorded for this clonotype. This chain connects TRBV29-1 to TRBJ2-1, with 8 nucleotides matching TRBD2. The germline gives CDR1 SQVTM, CDR2 ANQGSEA. This CDR3 spans 14 amino acids. V trimming: 6 bases; J trimming: 4 bases; junction bases outside the gene matches: 8. CDR3 residues: CSVEFAGGYNEQFF. The DNA for the CDR3 is TGCAGCGTCGAATTCGCGGGGGGATACAATGAGCAGTTCTTC.

This clonotype occurred a few times. V usage is TRBV7-2 and J usage is TRBJ2-5; perhaps TRBD2 as D (6 bases). V lost 2 bases, J lost 3 bases, and 10 bases lay in between. This CDR3 has 14 residues. CDR1 is SGHTA and CDR2 is FQGNSA in the germline V gene. Here the CDR3 DNA reads TGTGCCAGCAGCTTACTGGGCGGGGAAGAGACCCAGTACTTC. It is translated as CASSLLGGEETQYF.

The sample holds many counts of this clonotype. The chain employs TRBV25-1 and TRBJ1-1; D not certain. The CDR3 is made up of 14 amino acids. CDR1 and CDR2 from the germline V gene are MGHDK and SYGVNS. Trimming stripped 2 bases from V and 4 bases from J, with 11 bases between. The CDR3 nucleotides are TGTGCCAGCAGTGAAGTGGGCAGCCTCACTGAAGCTTTCTTT. As protein: CASSEVGSLTEAFF.

This clonotype has a handful of counts. The genes are TRBV6-6 and TRBJ2-3; D unresolved. Germline lookup yields CDR1 MNHNY and CDR2 SVGAGI (reference sequence). Trimming removed 2 bases from V and 0 bases from J, with 12 bases in between. The CDR3 covers 16 residues. This CDR3 is CASSYGAGSSTDTQYF. The CDR3 DNA sequence: TGTGCCAGCAGTTACGGAGCAGGCTCTAGCACAGATACGCAGTATTTT.